This T cell receptor beta chain was sequenced in a study of blood T cells in healthy people across ages. Whole-study findings and limits: Naive T cell percentage and TCR beta diversity correlated strongly.

Peripheral blood, roughly 9.3 milliliters per donor, was collected. Worth noting for this clonotype: What it recognizes is unknown.

This CDR3 contains 13 residues. Germline V gene sequence: CDR1 SEHNR, CDR2 FQNEAQ (reference sequence). Trimming left V 3 bases short and J 4 bases short, with 9 bases between. Primed by a sample-barcoded 5' primer and a J-beta primer mix, a second PCR proceeded for 7 to 11 cycles. TCRdb re-analysed the 5' RACE reads in MiXCR, keeping a single row per CDR3 protein. The sample carries 700,000 to 1,000,000 distinct CDR3 sequences, about 42% recorded once. The source of this sequence is a man aged 55 to 69 in good health. The sequenced sample consisted of blood. The rearrangement links TRBV7-9 to TRBJ2-5; no reliable D call. For the CDR3, the DNA is TGTGCCAGCAGCTTTCAGGAGCTAGAGACCCAGTACTTC. Translation gives CASSFQELETQYF.